Below, 16 T cell receptor beta chains from the same sample are listed, as sequenced in a study of blood T cell repertoires in COVID-19. Some clones are missing from TCRdb's copy, which holds only in-frame ones; the method was immunoSEQ multiplex PCR. The sample has about 300,000 clones; around 90% are singletons. Material: peripheral blood. These receptors originate from a woman aged 45-59 years with COVID-19, enrolled during active disease.

The chain is built from TRBV3-1 (or the pseudogene TRBV3-2) and TRBJ2-5; 9 positions match TRBD2. The CDR3 extends over 15 amino acids. Trimming removed 3 bases from V and 7 bases from J; junction bases left unmatched: 9. The V gene's germline CDR1 is LGHDT and CDR2 YNNKEL (reference sequence). The CDR3 DNA follows: TGTGCCAGCAGCCATTCCTTTAGCGGGAGCGGGACCCAGTACTTC. Protein sequence: CASSHSFSGSGTQYF.

This sequence joins TRBV2 and TRBJ2-7; TRBD2 might be the D (5 bases). This CDR3 has 14 amino acids. The V gene lost 7 bases and the J gene lost 0 bases, with 13 bases spanning the gap. Germline V lookup: CDR1 SNHLY, CDR2 FYNNEI. CDR3: CASTLGGSSYEQYF. DNA of the CDR3: TGTGCCAGCACCCTTGGTGGGAGCTCCTACGAGCAGTACTTC.

V gene TRBV5-6 combines with J gene TRBJ2-4, with unresolved D. The CDR3 length is 14 residues. V dropped 0 bases and J dropped 3 bases, with 7 bases sitting between them. Germline loops: CDR1 SGHDT, CDR2 YYEEEE. The CDR3 nucleotides read TGTGCCAGCAGCTTGGTAACAGTCAAAAACATTCAGTACTTC. Amino acid sequence: CASSLVTVKNIQYF.

This chain uses TRBV5-8 with TRBJ2-7; D remains ambiguous. The length of the CDR3 is 14 residues. Germline CDR1 reads SGHTS; CDR2 reads YDEGEE. V was clipped by 4 bases and J by 0 bases, with 11 bases between them. The DNA of the CDR3 is TGTGCCAGCAGCCTACGCCCCTCCTCCTACGAGCAGTACTTC. It yields the protein CASSLRPSSYEQYF. Complete variable domain (other parts from reference TRBV5-8 and TRBJ2-7): EAGVTQSPTHLIKTRGQQATLRCSPISGHTSVYWYQQALGLGLQFLLWYDEGEERNRGNFPPRFSGRQFPNYSSELNVNALELEDSALYLCASSLRPSSYEQYFGPGTRLTVT.

CDR3 DNA sequence: TGTGCCAGCAGCGCTCACAATGAGCAGTTCTTC. Its translation is CASSAHNEQFF. The chain uses TRBV9 and TRBJ2-1, with D hard to call. This CDR3 is 11 amino acids long. V was pared by 3 bases and J by 5 bases, with 3 bases between. CDR1 is SGDLS and CDR2 is YYNGEE in the germline V gene.

CDR3 sequence reads: CASSLVRRDRDSPLHF. CDR3 nucleotide sequence: TGTGCCAGCAGCTTAGTACGTCGGGACAGGGACTCACCCCTCCACTTT. The chain has TRBV7-2 and TRBJ1-6; 9 bases match TRBD1. This CDR3 has 16 amino acids. The germline V gene has CDR1 SGHTA and CDR2 FQGNSA. V gave up 1 base and J gave up 10 bases; unmatched junction bases: 8.

This chain connects TRBV7-9 to TRBJ1-1, with TRBD1 matching over 8 bases. Germline-derived CDR1 and CDR2 are SEHNR and FQNEAQ (reference sequence). The CDR3 totals 15 residues. With 3 bases clipped from V and 6 bases from J, the junction kept 9 bases outside the gene matches. The CDR3 DNA reads as TGTGCCAGCAGCTTTAACAGGGGGAGAGTAGCTGAAGCTTTCTTT. It specifies CASSFNRGRVAEAFF.

The chain combines TRBV5-6 with TRBJ1-2, with D perhaps matching TRBD1 (5 bases). Looked up from germline, CDR1 is SGHDT and CDR2 is YYEEEE. The CDR3 contains 13 residues. V lost 1 base and J 7 bases, leaving 11 bases between the germline ends. The CDR3 sequence: CASSLTRQSGYTF. For the CDR3, the DNA is TGTGCCAGCAGCTTGACCCGACAGAGTGGCTACACCTTC.

The chain joins TRBV20-1 to TRBJ1-1, with unresolved D. Trimming removed 3 bases from V and 7 bases from J, with 9 bases in between. The CDR3 covers 11 residues. Per the germline V gene, CDR1 is DFQATT and CDR2 is SNEGSKA (reference sequence). As DNA, the CDR3 is TGCAGTGCTAGGGTACGGGGTGAAGCTTTCTTT. As protein: CSARVRGEAFF.

For the CDR3, the DNA is TGTGCCAGCAGCCGACAGCCCAGAAATGAAAAACTGTTTTTT. Protein: CASSRQPRNEKLFF. The chain couples TRBV11-2 to TRBJ1-4, with D maybe TRBD1 (5 bases). This CDR3 spans 14 amino acids. The germline V gene has CDR1 SGHAT and CDR2 FQNNGV. The ends were cut back, 5 bases at V and 5 bases at J, with 12 bases in the middle.

The genes are TRBV5-8 and TRBJ1-4; 7 nucleotides line up with TRBD1. Germline V gives CDR1 SGHTS, CDR2 YDEGEE. CDR3 size: 15 residues. Losses at the gene ends were 4 bases for V and 7 bases for J; bases not matched to a gene: 10. DNA of the CDR3: TGTGCCAGCAGCCCGAAGGGACAGCCCTTTGAAAAACTGTTTTTT. As protein: CASSPKGQPFEKLFF.

This rearrangement joins TRBV19 to TRBJ2-7, with 7 nucleotides matching TRBD2. Germline V CDR1 and CDR2: LNHDA, SQIVND (reference sequence). With 4 bases clipped from V and 0 bases from J, the junction kept 9 bases outside the gene matches. The CDR3 length is 16 residues. The CDR3 nucleotides read TGTGCCAGTAGTAAGCATCTAGCGGAAAACTCCTACGAGCAGTACTTC. The encoded protein is CASSKHLAENSYEQYF.

The rearrangement links TRBV11-2 to TRBJ1-3; 9 bases line up with TRBD1. This CDR3 region has 16 residues. Germline assignment: CDR1 SGHAT and CDR2 FQNNGV. With 5 bases clipped from V and 5 bases from J, the junction kept 10 bases outside the gene matches. CDR3 amino acids: CASSAPGQGMRNTIYF. The DNA of the CDR3 is TGTGCCAGCAGCGCCCCGGGACAGGGTATGAGAAACACCATATATTTT.

The rearrangement joins TRBV9 to TRBJ2-5; possibly TRBD2 for D (6 bases). Between the trimmed V and J ends, which lost 4 bases and 2 bases, there was a span of 12 bases. This CDR3 is 14 amino acids long. Germline CDR1 is SGDLS and CDR2 is YYNGEE. The CDR3 region is CASSPRLVQETQYF. The CDR3 DNA sequence: TGTGCCAGCAGCCCACGACTAGTACAAGAGACCCAGTACTTC.

V usage is TRBV3-1 (or the pseudogene TRBV3-2) and J usage is TRBJ2-4; 8 nucleotides line up with TRBD2. The junction had 2 bases not matched to a gene; V was cut back by 3 bases and J by 1 base. From germline, CDR1 is LGHDT and CDR2 YNNKEL (reference sequence). CDR3 length: 15 residues. The CDR3 loop is CASSHSGNAKNIQYF. CDR3 coding DNA: TGTGCCAGCAGCCATAGCGGGAACGCCAAAAACATTCAGTACTTC.

The chain combines TRBV7-2 with TRBJ2-2; D may be TRBD1 (5 bases). In germline, CDR1 is SGHTA, CDR2 FQGNSA. Trimming shortened V by 5 bases and J by 1 base, and 11 bases separated the two germline ends. This CDR3 region has 15 residues. The CDR3 coding sequence is TGTGCCAGCAGCGGCAGGGCCCTGAACACCGGGGAGCTGTTTTTT. Translated, it gives CASSGRALNTGELFF.